This TCR beta chain was documented in a study of T cell responses to AZD1222 COVID-19 vaccine. Findings of the study overall: White British donors predominated, females outnumbered males, and clonal diversity was possibly underestimated. Repertoire collection took place solely once the T cell response had peaked. Unmutated regions of variants are reportedly targeted by nearly half of spike-specific TCRs. At baseline, just 6 or 7 AZD1222 recipients tested seropositive.

J gave up 4 bases and V 3 bases, and 3 bases lay outside the gene matches. The CDR3 has 14 residues. In germline, CDR1 is MGHDK, CDR2 SYGVNS. The repertoire was sequenced with immunoSEQ multiplex PCR; TCRdb's copy has only in-frame clones and lacks some. The top ten clones hold under 2% of a sample with 110,000 to 150,000 clones, around 92% of them seen once. A remark on this clone: The target antigen is unknown.

The chain couples TRBV25-1 to TRBJ1-2; 9 bases are shared with TRBD1. The clonotype comes from an adult in good health. This specimen was peripheral blood, taken on day 0 of AZD1222 vaccination. The CDR3 nucleotides read TGTGCCAGCAGTGACACAGGGGGCACCTATGGCTACACCTTC. Protein sequence: CASSDTGGTYGYTF.